Shown below are 5 T cell receptor beta chains from a single sample sequenced in a study of blood T cell repertoires in COVID-19. The assay was immunoSEQ multiplex PCR, and TCRdb's table has in-frame clones only and misses some. Here the sample spans 35,000 to 55,000 clones, over 85% being singletons. The sequenced sample was peripheral blood. The origin of the receptors is a man in his 70s with active COVID-19.

This chain uses TRBV29-1 with TRBJ2-1, with TRBD2 matching over 12 bases. Trimming cost V 6 bases and J 0 bases; bases outside gene matches: 6. CDR3 size: 16 residues. Germline V CDR1 and CDR2: SQVTM, ANQGSEA. This chain's CDR3 is CSVRLAGAHSYNEQFF. The CDR3 region has the DNA TGCAGCGTGCGACTAGCGGGAGCCCACTCCTACAATGAGCAGTTCTTC.

The rearrangement joins TRBV27 to TRBJ2-1; 12 bases agree with TRBD2. Unmatched junction bases numbered 12, after V lost 2 bases and J lost 4 bases. There are 19 residues in the CDR3. The germline V gene has CDR1 MNHEY and CDR2 SMNVEV (reference sequence). The chain's CDR3 is CASSLRVTSGSSAYNEQFF. For the CDR3, the DNA is TGTGCCAGCAGTTTAAGGGTGACTAGCGGGAGTTCCGCTTACAATGAGCAGTTCTTC.

This clone was found a few times. V gene TRBV19 combines with J gene TRBJ1-2; 7 nucleotides agree with TRBD1. The CDR3 covers 14 residues. V dropped 6 bases and J dropped 2; count of bases not matched to a gene: 6. Germline values: CDR1 LNHDA, CDR2 SQIVND (reference sequence). DNA for the CDR3: TGTGCCAGTAGCCGATACAGGGGAAACTATGGCTACACCTTC. This sequence encodes CASSRYRGNYGYTF.

This clone came up many times. The chain employs TRBV25-1 and TRBJ2-3; 8 bases line up with TRBD1. The CDR3 loop spans 16 amino acids. Germline trimming cut 5 bases from V and 2 bases from J; bases unmatched to any gene: 9. In germline, CDR1 is MGHDK, CDR2 SYGVNS. The CDR3 DNA reads as TGTGCCAGCAGTCCGGGGGCAGGGGGCCCCACAGATACGCAGTATTTT. It specifies CASSPGAGGPTDTQYF.

The CDR3 here is CASSRGAWETQYF. The CDR3 DNA sequence: TGTGCCAGCAGCCGGGGGGCCTGGGAGACCCAGTACTTC. The chain combines TRBV5-4 with TRBJ2-5, with D possibly being TRBD2 (7 bases). The V end lost 4 bases, the J end lost 5 bases, and 12 bases lay between the germline ends. This CDR3 spans 13 amino acids. Germline V gene lookup returns CDR1 SGHNT and CDR2 YYREEE (reference sequence).